The present entry profiles one TCR beta chain with its context. This sample stems from a study of blood T cell repertoires in COVID-19. Sequencing used immunoSEQ multiplex PCR; TCRdb keeps in-frame clones, though not all of them. The sample has approximately 130,000 clones, about 88% seen once; the top ten hold 1.5%. Germline lookup yields CDR1 MDHEN and CDR2 SYDVKM. CDR3 length equals 14 residues. V was clipped by 6 bases and J by 4 bases, with 15 bases between them. This chain joins TRBV28 and TRBJ1-2; possibly TRBD1 for D (6 bases). This TCR derives from a human donor in a cohort sampled during active COVID-19. Sequences were obtained from peripheral blood. The CDR3 sequence is CASRERDTFYGYTF. The CDR3, as DNA: TGTGCCAGCAGGGAACGGGACACCTTCTATGGCTACACCTTC.